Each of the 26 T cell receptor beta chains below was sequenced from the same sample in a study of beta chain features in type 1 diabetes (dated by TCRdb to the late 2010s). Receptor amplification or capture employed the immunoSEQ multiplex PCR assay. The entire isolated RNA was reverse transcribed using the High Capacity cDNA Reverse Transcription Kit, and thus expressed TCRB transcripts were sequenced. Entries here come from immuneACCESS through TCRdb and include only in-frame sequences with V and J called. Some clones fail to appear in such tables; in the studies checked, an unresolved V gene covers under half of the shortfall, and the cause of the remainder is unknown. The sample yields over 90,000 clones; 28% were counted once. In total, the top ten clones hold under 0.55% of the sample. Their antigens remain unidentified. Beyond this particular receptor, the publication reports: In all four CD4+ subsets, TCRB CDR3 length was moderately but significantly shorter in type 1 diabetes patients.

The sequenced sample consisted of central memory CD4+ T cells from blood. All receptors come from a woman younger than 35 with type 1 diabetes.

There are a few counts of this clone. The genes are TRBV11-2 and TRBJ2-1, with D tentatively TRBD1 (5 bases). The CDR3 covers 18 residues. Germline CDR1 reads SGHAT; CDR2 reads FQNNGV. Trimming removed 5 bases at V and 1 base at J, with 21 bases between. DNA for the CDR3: TGTGCCAGCAGCCCGCGGTACCGTGGGGCCGGGTCCTACAATGAGCAGTTCTTC. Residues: CASSPRYRGAGSYNEQFF.

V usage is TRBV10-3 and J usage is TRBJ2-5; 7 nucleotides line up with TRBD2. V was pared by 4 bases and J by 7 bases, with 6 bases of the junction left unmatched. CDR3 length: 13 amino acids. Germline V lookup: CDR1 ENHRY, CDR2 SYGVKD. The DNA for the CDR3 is TGTGCCATCAGTGGGGACGTAGCGGGGACCCAGTACTTC. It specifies CAISGDVAGTQYF.

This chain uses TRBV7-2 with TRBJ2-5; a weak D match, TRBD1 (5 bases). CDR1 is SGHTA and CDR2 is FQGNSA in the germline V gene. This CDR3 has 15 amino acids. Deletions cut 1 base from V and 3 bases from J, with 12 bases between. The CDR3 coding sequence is TGTGCCAGCAGCTTAGTCAGGGCCCGAGAAGAGACCCAGTACTTC. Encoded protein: CASSLVRAREETQYF.

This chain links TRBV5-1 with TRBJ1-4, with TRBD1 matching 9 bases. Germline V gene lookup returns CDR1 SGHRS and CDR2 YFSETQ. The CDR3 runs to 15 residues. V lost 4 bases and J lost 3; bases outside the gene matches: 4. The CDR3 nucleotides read TGCGCCAGCAGCCCCAGGACAGGGGCTAATGAAAAACTGTTTTTT. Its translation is CASSPRTGANEKLFF.

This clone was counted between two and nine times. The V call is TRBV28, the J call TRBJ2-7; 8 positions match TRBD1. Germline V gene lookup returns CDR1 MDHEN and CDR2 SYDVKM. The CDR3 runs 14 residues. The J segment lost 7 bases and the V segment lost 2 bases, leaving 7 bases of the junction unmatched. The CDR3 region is CASSLRQGAREQYF. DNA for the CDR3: TGTGCCAGCAGTTTACGGCAGGGGGCGAGGGAGCAGTACTTC.

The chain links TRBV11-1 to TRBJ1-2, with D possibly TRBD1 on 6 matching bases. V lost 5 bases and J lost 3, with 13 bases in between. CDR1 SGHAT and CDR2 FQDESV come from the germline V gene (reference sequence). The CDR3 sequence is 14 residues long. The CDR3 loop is CASSLQGVDYGYTF. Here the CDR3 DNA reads TGTGCCAGCAGCCTACAGGGTGTTGACTATGGCTACACCTTC.

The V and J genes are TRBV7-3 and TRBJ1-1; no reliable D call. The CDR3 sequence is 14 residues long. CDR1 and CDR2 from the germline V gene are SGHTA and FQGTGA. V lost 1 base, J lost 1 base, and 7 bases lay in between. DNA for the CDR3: TGTGCCAGCAGCTTAATGGCCAGGAACACTGAAGCTTTCTTT. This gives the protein CASSLMARNTEAFF.

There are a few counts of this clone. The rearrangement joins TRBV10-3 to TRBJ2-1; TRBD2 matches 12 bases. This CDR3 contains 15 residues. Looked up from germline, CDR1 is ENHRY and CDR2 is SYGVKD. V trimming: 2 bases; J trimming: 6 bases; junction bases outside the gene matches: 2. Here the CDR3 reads CAISEGLAGTNEQFF. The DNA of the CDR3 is TGTGCCATCAGTGAGGGACTAGCGGGGACCAATGAGCAGTTCTTC.

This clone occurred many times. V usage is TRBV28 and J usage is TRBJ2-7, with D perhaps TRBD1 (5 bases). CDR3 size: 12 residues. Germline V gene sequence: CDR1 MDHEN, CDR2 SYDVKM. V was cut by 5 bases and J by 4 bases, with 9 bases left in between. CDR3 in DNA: TGTGCCAGCAGTACTACAGGATACGAGCAGTACTTC. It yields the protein CASSTTGYEQYF.

Written as DNA, the CDR3 is TGCGCCAGCAGCCAAGGGGCCGCCCAGGTTCCCGGGGAGCTGTTTTTT. Protein product: CASSQGAAQVPGELFF. The chain joins TRBV4-3 to TRBJ2-2; D is undetermined. V was clipped by 1 base and J by 6 bases, with 15 bases between them. CDR3 length: 16 residues. Germline V gives CDR1 LGHNA, CDR2 YSLEER.

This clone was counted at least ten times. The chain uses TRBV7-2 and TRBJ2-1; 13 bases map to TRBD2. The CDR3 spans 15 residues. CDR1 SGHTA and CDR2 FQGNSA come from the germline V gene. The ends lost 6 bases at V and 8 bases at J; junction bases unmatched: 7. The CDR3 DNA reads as TGTGCCAGCAGACTAGCGGGAGGGAGTAAGTATGAGCAGTTCTTC. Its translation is CASRLAGGSKYEQFF.

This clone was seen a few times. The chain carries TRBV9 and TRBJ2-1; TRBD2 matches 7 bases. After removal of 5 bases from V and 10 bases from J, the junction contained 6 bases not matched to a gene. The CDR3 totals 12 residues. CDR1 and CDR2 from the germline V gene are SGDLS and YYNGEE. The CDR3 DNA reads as TGTGCCAGCAGGAATTCCGGGGGGGAGCAGTTCTTC. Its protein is CASRNSGGEQFF.

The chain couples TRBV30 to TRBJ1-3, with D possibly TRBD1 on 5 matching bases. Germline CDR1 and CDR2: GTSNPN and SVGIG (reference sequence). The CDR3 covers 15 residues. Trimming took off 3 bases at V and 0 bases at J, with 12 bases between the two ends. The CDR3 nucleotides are TGTGCCTGGAGCGCAGACAGAAGCTCTGGAAACACCATATATTTT. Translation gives CAWSADRSSGNTIYF.

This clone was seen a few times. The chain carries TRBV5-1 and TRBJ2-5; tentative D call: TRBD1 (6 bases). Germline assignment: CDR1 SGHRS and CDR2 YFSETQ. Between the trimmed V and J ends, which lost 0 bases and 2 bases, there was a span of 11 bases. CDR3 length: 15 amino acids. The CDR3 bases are TGCGCCAGCAGCTTGGGTAGGGGGTCTCAAGAGACCCAGTACTTC. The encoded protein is CASSLGRGSQETQYF.

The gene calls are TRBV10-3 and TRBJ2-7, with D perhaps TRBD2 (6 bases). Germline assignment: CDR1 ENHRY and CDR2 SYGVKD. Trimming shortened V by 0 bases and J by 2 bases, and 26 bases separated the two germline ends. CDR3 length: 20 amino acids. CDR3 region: CAISESSLFFGGAGAYEQYF. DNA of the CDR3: TGTGCCATCAGTGAGTCGAGTCTATTCTTCGGGGGAGCTGGGGCCTACGAGCAGTACTTC.

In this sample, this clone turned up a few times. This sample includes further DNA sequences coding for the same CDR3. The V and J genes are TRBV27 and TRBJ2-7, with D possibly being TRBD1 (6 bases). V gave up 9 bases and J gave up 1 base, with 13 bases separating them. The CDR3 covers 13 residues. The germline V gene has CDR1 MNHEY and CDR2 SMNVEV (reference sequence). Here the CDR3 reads CASSPTGSYEQYF. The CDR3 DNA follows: TGTGCCAGTTCACCTACAGGGTCCTACGAGCAGTACTTC.

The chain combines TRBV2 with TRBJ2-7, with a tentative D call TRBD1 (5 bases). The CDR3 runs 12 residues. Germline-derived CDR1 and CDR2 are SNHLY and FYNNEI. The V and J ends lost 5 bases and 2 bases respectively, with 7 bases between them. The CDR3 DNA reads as TGTGCCAGCAGTCAGGGTACCTACGAGCAGTACGTC. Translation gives CASSQGTYEQYV.

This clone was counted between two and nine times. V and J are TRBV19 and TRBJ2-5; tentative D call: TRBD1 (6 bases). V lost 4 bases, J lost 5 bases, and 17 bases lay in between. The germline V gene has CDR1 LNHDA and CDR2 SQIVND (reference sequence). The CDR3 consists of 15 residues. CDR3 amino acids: CASSTQGGVRETQYF. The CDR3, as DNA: TGTGCCAGTAGTACACAGGGCGGTGTTCGGGAGACCCAGTACTTC.

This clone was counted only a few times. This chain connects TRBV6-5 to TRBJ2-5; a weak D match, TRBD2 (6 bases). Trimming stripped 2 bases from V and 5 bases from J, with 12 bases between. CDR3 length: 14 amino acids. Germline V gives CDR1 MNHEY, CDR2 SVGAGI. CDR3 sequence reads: CASSYRRERETQYF. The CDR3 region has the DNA TGTGCCAGCAGTTACCGCCGGGAGAGGGAGACCCAGTACTTC.

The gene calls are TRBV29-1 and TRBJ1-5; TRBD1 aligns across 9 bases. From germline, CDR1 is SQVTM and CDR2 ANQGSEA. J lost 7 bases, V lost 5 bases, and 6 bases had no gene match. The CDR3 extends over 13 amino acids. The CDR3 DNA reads TGCAGCGTTCAACAGGGGGCAGGGCAGCCCCAGCATTTT. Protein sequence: CSVQQGAGQPQHF.

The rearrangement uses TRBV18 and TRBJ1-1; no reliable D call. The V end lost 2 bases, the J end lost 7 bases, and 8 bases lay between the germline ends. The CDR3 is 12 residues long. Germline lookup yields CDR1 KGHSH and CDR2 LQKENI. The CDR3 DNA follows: TGTGCCAGCTCACCAATTTTCAGTGAAGCTTTCTTT. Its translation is CASSPIFSEAFF.

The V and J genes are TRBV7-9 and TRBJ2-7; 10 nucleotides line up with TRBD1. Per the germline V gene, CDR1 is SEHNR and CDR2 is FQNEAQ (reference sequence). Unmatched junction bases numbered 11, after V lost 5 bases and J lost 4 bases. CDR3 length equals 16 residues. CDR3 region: CASSHDRGPLRYEQYF. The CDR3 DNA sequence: TGTGCCAGCAGCCACGACAGGGGGCCTTTGCGGTACGAGCAGTACTTC.

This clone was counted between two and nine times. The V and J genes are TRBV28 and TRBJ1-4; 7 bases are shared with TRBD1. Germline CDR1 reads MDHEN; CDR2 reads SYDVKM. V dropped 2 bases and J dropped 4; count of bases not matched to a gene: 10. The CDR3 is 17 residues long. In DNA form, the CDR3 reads TGTGCCAGCAGTTTACCCGGACAGGTCAACCTTAATGAAAAACTGTTTTTT. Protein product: CASSLPGQVNLNEKLFF.

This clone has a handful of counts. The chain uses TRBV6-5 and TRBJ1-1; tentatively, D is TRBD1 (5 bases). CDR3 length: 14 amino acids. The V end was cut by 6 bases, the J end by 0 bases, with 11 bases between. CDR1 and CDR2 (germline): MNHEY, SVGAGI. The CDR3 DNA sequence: TGTGCCAGCAGAAAAGACAGACTGAACACTGAAGCTTTCTTT. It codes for CASRKDRLNTEAFF.

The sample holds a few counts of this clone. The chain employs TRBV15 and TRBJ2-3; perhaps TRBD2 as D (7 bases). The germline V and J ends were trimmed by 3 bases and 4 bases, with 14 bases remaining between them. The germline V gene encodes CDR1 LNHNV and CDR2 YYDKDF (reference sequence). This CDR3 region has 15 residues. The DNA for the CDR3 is TGTGCCACCAGCAGGAGGGGGGGGGAGCCAGATACGCAGTATTTT. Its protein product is CATSRRGGEPDTQYF.

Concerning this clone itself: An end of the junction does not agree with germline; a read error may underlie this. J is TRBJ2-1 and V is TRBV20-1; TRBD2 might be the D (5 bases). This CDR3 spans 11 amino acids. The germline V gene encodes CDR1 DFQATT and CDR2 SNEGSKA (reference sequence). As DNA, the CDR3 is TGCAGTGCTAGTCTAGCCGGCTCGTCAGTCTTC. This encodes CSASLAGSSVF.